The source of this TCR beta chain is a study of draining lymph node invasion in breast cancer (dated by TCRdb to the early 2020s). About the study as a whole: Nodal metastasis was diagnosed by histology and cytokeratin immunohistochemistry, and confirmation was obtained by EpCAM/CD45 flow cytometry. A separate targeted assay used bulk TCR-beta CDR3 sequencing to compare sorted memory regulatory T cells with memory conventional CD4 T cells across breast cancer tissues. Matched non-invaded and tumor-invaded tumor-draining lymph nodes plus the primary tumor were contributed by each patient, with both Treg and Tconv subsets profiled. In the separate targeted TCR sequencing, lymph nodes from roughly five patients were covered, and primary tumors were sequenced for three of those patients.

For memory regulatory T cells, the sort was based on CD4+ CD45RA- CD25high cells. Whether a tumor-draining lymph node counted as invaded or non-invaded depended on the presence or absence of metastatic tumor cells. T cells were pre-enriched with a Miltenyi Pan T Cell isolation kit before staining and sorting. Immunohistochemistry for estrogen receptor, progesterone receptor, HER2 and Ki-67 was used to characterize the primary tumors. Within a few hours after surgery, the fresh surgical tissue was processed by cutting it into small fragments. The tissue fragments were enzymatically digested with Liberase TL plus DNase for 20 minutes and then passed through a 40-micrometer strainer. After DAPI live/dead staining, sorting was performed on a BD FACS Aria II with 98-99% purity. Sorted cells were lysed in TCL buffer, and RNA was purified using a Norgen Single Cell RNA purification kit that included DNase treatment.

Broad study findings and their caveats: Data could not resolve whether Treg conversion occurred in a given organ or whether converted Tregs recirculated between nodes and tumor. Per tissue, roughly 12-25% of Treg TCRs were found to be shared with Tconvs, and this sharing was interpreted as suggesting peripheral Treg induction. The tumor top-100 clone tracking analysis could be carried out in only a couple of patients. Some of the top 100 tumor clones were detected in invaded and non-invaded nodes, suggesting recirculation between tumor and draining nodes. In the targeted TCR-seq data, Tregs appeared to be more clonally expanded than Tconvs in all tissues, and lower diversity was found for both subsets in tumor than in lymph nodes. Shared TCRs between Treg and Tconv subsets were considered suggestive but not proof of common clonal origin.

The library relied on bulk RNA-seq. The data were produced on an Illumina HiSeq 2500. The original pipeline was this. For the separate targeted TCR-seq dataset, CDR3 sequences were extracted and quantified from raw reads using MiXCR version 2.1.5 with default parameters. Each TCR-beta clone in the separate targeted TCR-seq dataset was defined by the V gene, J gene and CDR3 sequence taken together. In the separate targeted TCR-seq dataset, clones with fewer than three counts were removed, then only the 90% most strongly expressed clones per sample were retained. In the separate targeted TCR-seq dataset, Treg-Tconv overlap was computed as shared clones divided by total Treg clones per tissue, times 100. TCRdb itself trimmed the public reads at Q25 with fastp, ran MiXCR and retained productive beta chains. Rows merge per CDR3 protein into single entries with the most common DNA and genes. The V and J calls were determined by TCRdb, not by the authors. In this sample the table shows about 1,200 distinct CDR3 sequences, about three fifths of which occur a single time. The ten biggest clones cover about 10% of the sample.

A distance of 11 bases separates the germline ends of V and J, which lose 3 bases and 2 bases respectively. The germline V gene specifies KGHDR as CDR1 and SFDVKD as CDR2. There are 15 amino acids in the CDR3, from cysteine to phenylalanine inclusive. Solely the CDR3 DNA is kept, with 45 bases framed from the first base. This clonotype showed up just a few times. Its antigen target is currently unknown. The sample holds no much larger clone one base away, and base qualities are not on file. The rearrangement combines TRBV24-1 with TRBJ2-3, with the identity of the D gene unclear. Sequencing was carried out using sorted memory Tregs from a lymph node. The cell subset or site label, as the study defines it: CD45RA-negative sorted CD4+ T cells (memory Tconv or effector/memory Treg). This TCR derives from a female donor with luminal breast cancer. CDR3 region: CATSDAEVNTDTQYF. Read as DNA, the sequence is TGTGCCACCAGTGATGCTGAGGTCAACACAGATACGCAGTATTTT.